This TCR beta chain was retrieved from a study of cytomegalovirus exposure and HLA in healthy donors. The PCR had 60 Vbeta and 13 Jbeta primers. Libraries were prepared by immunoSEQ multiplex PCR; TCRdb keeps only in-frame clonotypes and omits some of them. The sample table includes 130,000 or so clones. This clonotype was obtained from a young woman in good health and CMV-seronegative. Material: PBMCs.

The CDR3 here is CASSLSSVNNQPQHF. CDR3 nucleotide sequence: TGTGCCAGCAGTTTATCGAGTGTCAACAATCAGCCCCAGCATTTT. This chain joins TRBV27 and TRBJ1-5; D call uncertain. Germline CDR1 reads MNHEY; CDR2 reads SMNVEV (reference sequence). V was pared by 0 bases and J by 3 bases, with 9 bases between. CDR3 length: 15 residues.